This T cell receptor (beta chain) was profiled in a study of blood T cell repertoires in COVID-19. About the study: Sources were T cells, B-cell-depleted T cells, or PBMCs; the material itself was cDNA or gDNA.

Repertoires were generated with immunoSEQ multiplex PCR, while TCRdb's copy carries only in-frame clones and drops some. The data contain tens of thousands of clones, 89% of them seen just once; the ten biggest clones take up around 12%. Specimen: peripheral blood. The receptor comes from a man between 65 and 79 years old with active or convalescent COVID-19.

CDR3 loop: CASTYDFVRATDTQYF. In nucleotides, the CDR3 is TGTGCCAGCACCTATGATTTCGTCAGGGCCACAGATACGCAGTATTTT. The V gene is TRBV11-2, the J gene TRBJ2-3, with a weak D call TRBD1 (5 bases). The length of the CDR3 is 16 residues. Germline CDR1 reads SGHAT; CDR2 reads FQNNGV. V was trimmed by 7 bases and J by 2 bases, leaving 19 bases between them.